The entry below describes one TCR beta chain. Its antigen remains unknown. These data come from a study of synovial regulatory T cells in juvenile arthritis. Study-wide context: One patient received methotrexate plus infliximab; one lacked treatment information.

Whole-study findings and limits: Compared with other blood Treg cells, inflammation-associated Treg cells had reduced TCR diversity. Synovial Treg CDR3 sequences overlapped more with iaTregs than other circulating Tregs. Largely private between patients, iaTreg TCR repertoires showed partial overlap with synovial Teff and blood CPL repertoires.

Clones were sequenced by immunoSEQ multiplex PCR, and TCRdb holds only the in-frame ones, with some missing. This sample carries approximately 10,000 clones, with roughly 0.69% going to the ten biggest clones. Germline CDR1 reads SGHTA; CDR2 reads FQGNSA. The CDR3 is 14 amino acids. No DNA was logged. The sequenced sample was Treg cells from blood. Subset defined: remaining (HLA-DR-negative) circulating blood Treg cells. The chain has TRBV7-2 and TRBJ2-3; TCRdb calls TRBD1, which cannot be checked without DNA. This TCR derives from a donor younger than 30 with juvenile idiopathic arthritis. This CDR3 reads CASSAGTATDTQYF.